These 18 T cell receptor beta chains share one sample of origin, sequenced in a study of shared clonotypes between healthy human individuals. Generated by immunoSEQ multiplex PCR, the TCRdb table keeps only in-frame clones and is missing some. The sample contains more than 450,000 clones, roughly 78% of which appear only once. The specimen was PBMCs. These receptors were obtained from a woman between 40 and 50 years old in good health. Some clones in this sample may be carry-over from other donors' samples.

The rearrangement joins TRBV11-1 to TRBJ2-1, with D uncertain. Germline V gene data show CDR1 as SGHAT and CDR2 as FQDESV (reference sequence). The V gene lost 1 base and the J gene lost 8 bases, with 12 bases spanning the gap. The CDR3 covers 14 residues. CDR3 residues: CASSLGFSRDEQFF. CDR3 in DNA: TGTGCCAGCAGCTTAGGTTTTAGTAGGGATGAGCAGTTCTTC. Full variable domain (outside the CDR3, taken from reference TRBV11-1 and TRBJ2-1): EAEVAQSPRYKITEKSQAVAFWCDPISGHATLYWYRQILGQGPELLVQFQDESVVDDSQLPKDRFSAERLKGVDSTLKIQPAELGDSAMYLCASSLGFSRDEQFFGPGTRLTVL.

The gene calls are TRBV28 and TRBJ2-7, with D tentatively TRBD2 (5 bases). Per germline, CDR1 MDHEN and CDR2 SYDVKM. CDR3 size: 16 residues. Trimming stripped 3 bases from V and 0 bases from J, with 15 bases between. The CDR3 DNA reads TGTGCCAGCAGTTTTTTGGCGGGTGCGACCTCCTACGAGCAGTACTTC. It specifies CASSFLAGATSYEQYF.

This chain uses TRBV2 with TRBJ2-7; tentative D call: TRBD2 (7 bases). CDR1 SNHLY and CDR2 FYNNEI come from the germline V gene. This CDR3 comprises 14 residues. V was pared by 11 bases and J by 4 bases, with 21 bases between. The CDR3 DNA is TGTGCCGTGGGGGGGCGGGAGCTCGGGTACGAGCAGTACTTC. Protein sequence: CAVGGRELGYEQYF.

The rearrangement uses TRBV5-6 and TRBJ1-3, with D unresolved. Germline V gene lookup returns CDR1 SGHDT and CDR2 YYEEEE. This CDR3 is 13 amino acids long. V was shortened by 6 bases and J by 1 base, with 8 bases between the two germline ends. CDR3 amino acids: CASNPGSGNTIYF. In DNA, the CDR3 is TGTGCCAGCAACCCAGGATCTGGAAACACCATATATTTT.

This chain links TRBV4-1 with TRBJ2-4; 7 nucleotides agree with TRBD2. The V gene end was trimmed by 4 bases and the J gene end by 0 bases; junction bases not matched to a gene: 12. CDR3 length: 18 amino acids. Germline V CDR1 and CDR2: MGHRA, YSYEKL. CDR3: CASSPYNREGTAKNIQYF. CDR3 DNA sequence: TGCGCCAGCAGCCCGTACAATAGGGAGGGAACAGCCAAAAACATTCAGTACTTC.

The gene calls are TRBV30 and TRBJ2-1; 10 positions agree with TRBD2. The CDR3 contains 14 residues. Germline V CDR1 and CDR2: GTSNPN, SVGIG (reference sequence). The trim removed 1 base at V and 10 bases at J, leaving 7 bases unmatched. Written as DNA, the CDR3 is TGTGCCTGGAGTGGGTCTAGCGGGAGACGAGAGCAGTTCTTC. It translates to CAWSGSSGRREQFF.

Only a few counts were recorded for this clone. DNA for the CDR3: TGCGCCAGCAGCCACGGACTAGCGGAGAGCAGGGAGCTGTTTTTT. Protein: CASSHGLAESRELFF. This chain connects TRBV5-1 to TRBJ2-2; 10 bases map to TRBD2. The CDR3 extends over 15 amino acids. V lost 4 bases to trimming and J lost 9 bases; unmatched junction nucleotides: 9. Per the germline V gene, CDR1 is SGHRS and CDR2 is YFSETQ.

This clone was seen only a few times. V gene TRBV2 combines with J gene TRBJ2-2; D perhaps matches TRBD2 (6 bases). V was pared by 6 bases and J by 1 base, with 12 bases between. This CDR3 region has 15 residues. Germline V gene lookup returns CDR1 SNHLY and CDR2 FYNNEI. DNA for the CDR3: TGTGCCAGCAGATCCGCGGGAAGGAACACCGGGGAGCTGTTTTTT. It translates to CASRSAGRNTGELFF.

This rearrangement joins TRBV7-9 to TRBJ2-7, with 10 bases that match TRBD2. CDR1 and CDR2 from the germline V gene are SEHNR and FQNEAQ (reference sequence). CDR3 length: 14 residues. J was trimmed by 1 base and V by 8 bases; bases with no gene match: 5. CDR3 loop: CASAGTSESYEQYF. CDR3 DNA sequence: TGTGCCAGCGCCGGGACTAGCGAATCCTACGAGCAGTACTTC.

The chain carries TRBV28 and TRBJ2-7, with D uncertain. The CDR3 has 12 residues. Germline V gene sequence: CDR1 MDHEN, CDR2 SYDVKM. The V end was cut by 2 bases, the J end by 6 bases, with 8 bases between. The CDR3 here is CASSLGSFEQYF. In DNA form, the CDR3 reads TGTGCCAGCAGTTTAGGCTCTTTCGAGCAGTACTTC.

This chain links TRBV28 with TRBJ1-2, with D maybe TRBD1 (5 bases). The V and J ends lost 5 bases and 4 bases respectively, with 17 bases between them. This CDR3 has 15 residues. Germline-derived CDR1 and CDR2 are MDHEN and SYDVKM. In nucleotides, the CDR3 is TGTGCCAGCAGTGGACCGGGACGACTCCGCTATGGCTACACCTTC. It translates to CASSGPGRLRYGYTF.

This clone has a single count. A read error is the likely source, as a far larger clone sits one nucleotide away. This chain uses TRBV19 with TRBJ1-1; a possible D gene is TRBD1 (5 bases). The CDR3 is made up of 15 amino acids. V lost 3 bases and J lost 0, with 11 bases in between. Germline CDR1 reads LNHDA; CDR2 reads SQIVND (reference sequence). The CDR3 DNA follows: TGTGCCAGTAGTATTTCGAGCAGGGTGAACACTGAAGCTTTCTTT. This sequence encodes CASSISSRVNTEAFF.

V is TRBV2 and J is TRBJ1-5; 7 bases fit TRBD1. The germline V gene has CDR1 SNHLY and CDR2 FYNNEI. There are 15 residues in the CDR3. V shed 2 bases and J 7 bases; nucleotides not matched to a gene: 8. CDR3 amino acids: CASSEYDRDGQPQHF. In DNA, the CDR3 is TGTGCCAGCAGTGAATATGACAGGGATGGGCAGCCCCAGCATTTT.

The chain has TRBV7-8 and TRBJ2-4; the D gene is possibly TRBD1 (6 bases). The germline gives CDR1 SGHVS, CDR2 FQNEAQ. Trimming removed 4 bases from V and 0 bases from J, with 13 bases in between. The CDR3 is made up of 16 amino acids. The CDR3 loop reads CASSSGVSLAKNIQYF. The CDR3 region has the DNA TGTGCCAGCAGCTCAGGGGTCAGCCTAGCCAAAAACATTCAGTACTTC.

This clone was counted between two and nine times. V gene TRBV7-2 combines with J gene TRBJ2-3; D is uncertain. Germline CDR1 SGHTA, CDR2 FQGNSA. Trimming pared 2 bases from V and 0 bases from J, leaving 3 bases between. CDR3 size: 13 residues. The CDR3 here is CASSLLSTDTQYF. CDR3 nucleotide sequence: TGTGCCAGCAGCTTACTGAGCACAGATACGCAGTATTTT. Combining the CDR3 with reference TRBV7-2 and TRBJ2-3 gives the whole variable domain GAGVSQSPSNKVTEKGKDVELRCDPISGHTALYWYRQSLGQGLEFLIYFQGNSAPDKSGLPSDRFSAERTGGSVSTLTIQRTQQEDSAVYLCASSLLSTDTQYFGPGTRLTVL.

The chain joins TRBV7-9 to TRBJ1-1, with a possible D match to TRBD1 (5 bases). Trimming removed 5 bases from V and 1 base from J, with 11 bases in between. The V gene's germline CDR1 is SEHNR and CDR2 FQNEAQ (reference sequence). This CDR3 is 14 amino acids long. The CDR3 bases are TGTGCCAGCAGCCCGGACATACAGAACACTGAAGCTTTCTTT. The encoded protein is CASSPDIQNTEAFF.

This rearrangement joins TRBV7-2 to TRBJ2-1; D is undetermined. The CDR3 length is 14 residues. V shed 6 bases and J shed 6 bases, with 15 bases lying between them. Germline V gene sequence: CDR1 SGHTA, CDR2 FQGNSA. In nucleotides, the CDR3 is TGTGCCAGCAGGCGGAATGACCCCTCCAATGAGCAGTTCTTC. The encoded protein is CASRRNDPSNEQFF. Full variable domain (remainder filled in from reference TRBV7-2 and TRBJ2-1): GAGVSQSPSNKVTEKGKDVELRCDPISGHTALYWYRQSLGQGLEFLIYFQGNSAPDKSGLPSDRFSAERTGGSVSTLTIQRTQQEDSAVYLCASRRNDPSNEQFFGPGTRLTVL.

The chain has TRBV4-2 and TRBJ2-6, with D unresolved. Germline V gives CDR1 LGHNA, CDR2 YNFKEQ. The CDR3 has 17 residues. V was pared by 0 bases and J by 3 bases, with 12 bases between. Here the CDR3 reads CASSQDFGVGGANVLTF. The CDR3 region has the DNA TGTGCCAGCAGCCAAGATTTTGGTGTTGGTGGGGCCAACGTCCTGACTTTC.